The TCR beta chain under discussion was sequenced for a study of metastatic and nonmetastatic thyroid tumors. Overall study: Both malignant and benign thyroid patients supplied peripheral blood and tumor or nodule tissue samples, across which the repertoires of these patients were then compared.

As handled by the study authors: Across clinicopathological groups, CDR3 differences served as the basis for building a distant-metastasis classifier for papillary thyroid cancer. TCRdb reanalyzed the PCR reads via MiXCR. These V and J calls derive from TCRdb rather than the authors' analysis. Of some 27,000 clones detected, about 25% appear once; the ten largest clones hold about 2.5%. With 1 base clipped from V and 3 bases from J, the junction kept 4 bases outside the gene matches. The CDR3 is 15 residues long. CDR1 and CDR2 from the germline V gene are LNHDA and SQIVND (reference sequence). Study-wide results and caveats: Significantly greater TCR beta diversity was reportedly found in malignant thyroid tumors than in benign nodules (in blood and tumor).

Notes on this clone: The target antigen is unknown.

Ahead of thyroid surgery, no patient had received treatment of any kind. The chain joins TRBV19 to TRBJ2-7, with 9 bases lining up with TRBD2. This TCR was sampled from a female donor with papillary thyroid cancer or a benign thyroid nodule (not recorded which). Some clones in this sample may be carry-over from other donors' samples. The material sequenced was blood. This CDR3 reads CASSIVASGDYEQYF. The CDR3 DNA follows: TGTGCCAGTAGTATAGTAGCTAGCGGGGACTACGAGCAGTACTTC.